The 32 T cell receptor beta chains below all came from one sample that was sequenced in a study of blood T cell repertoires in COVID-19. The table came from immunoSEQ multiplex PCR; TCRdb's copy has only in-frame clones and leaves some out. The sample lists 260,000 or so clones, 65% to 85% seen once, with roughly 5% in the top ten. Material for sequencing was peripheral blood. The source of these receptors is a man at least 80 years old with acute or convalescent COVID-19.

As for this clone: The germline gene is not matched at one end of the junction; a read error may be the cause. CDR3 DNA sequence: TGTGCCAGCAGCTTAGAATTCGCTAGTGTGCCGCTTTTC. This sequence encodes CASSLEFASVPLF. The rearrangement joins TRBV7-9 to TRBJ1-2; the D is unclear. The germline CDR1 and CDR2 sequences are SEHNR and FQNEAQ (reference sequence). The CDR3 extends over 13 amino acids.

This clone was detected only once. The chain is built from TRBV5-1 and TRBJ1-1; weak D call: TRBD1 (6 bases). Germline lookup yields CDR1 SGHRS and CDR2 YFSETQ. V was shortened by 4 bases and J by 3 bases, with 13 bases between the two germline ends. The CDR3 spans 14 residues. The CDR3 DNA reads as TGCGCCAGCAGCCGGGACACTCGGGACACTGAAGCTTTCTTT. It codes for CASSRDTRDTEAFF.

The chain uses TRBV28 and TRBJ1-2, with D uncertain. The germline gives CDR1 MDHEN, CDR2 SYDVKM. The CDR3 extends over 15 amino acids. V lost 2 bases, J lost 1 base, and 11 bases lay in between. DNA for the CDR3: TGTGCCAGCAGTTTAATTACGAACAATAACTATGGCTACACCTTC. Amino acids: CASSLITNNNYGYTF.

V gene TRBV5-6 combines with J gene TRBJ2-7; 7 bases are a match to TRBD1. The V gene's germline CDR1 is SGHDT and CDR2 YYEEEE. CDR3 length equals 15 residues. With 0 bases clipped from V and 1 base from J, the junction kept 4 bases outside the gene matches. Here the CDR3 reads CASSLDRGLSYEQYF. Here the CDR3 DNA reads TGTGCCAGCAGCTTGGACAGGGGTTTATCCTACGAGCAGTACTTC.

This sequence joins TRBV28 and TRBJ1-3; 7 bases agree with TRBD1. Germline V gene data show CDR1 as MDHEN and CDR2 as SYDVKM. The junction had 6 bases not matched to a gene; V was cut back by 3 bases and J by 4 bases. This CDR3 comprises 15 residues. The CDR3 nucleotides read TGTGCCAGCAGTTTGCAAGACAGGGTCGGAAACACCATATATTTT. This codes for CASSLQDRVGNTIYF. Drawing the rest from reference TRBV28 and TRBJ1-3, the complete variable domain is DVKVTQSSRYLVKRTGEKVFLECVQDMDHENMFWYRQDPGLGLRLIYFSYDVKMKEKGDIPEGYSVSREKKERFSLILESASTNQTSMYLCASSLQDRVGNTIYFGEGSWLTVV.

The chain has TRBV5-1 and TRBJ2-1; 11 nucleotides line up with TRBD2. Trimming removed 2 bases from V and 5 bases from J; junction bases left unmatched: 0. The length of the CDR3 is 14 residues. Germline V gene lookup returns CDR1 SGHRS and CDR2 YFSETQ. The DNA of the CDR3 is TGCGCCAGCAGCTTTAGCGGGGGGGACAATGAGCAGTTCTTC. This encodes CASSFSGGDNEQFF.

This chain uses TRBV6-5 with TRBJ1-2; the D gene is possibly TRBD1 (6 bases). The germline CDR1 and CDR2 sequences are MNHEY and SVGAGI. The CDR3 loop spans 13 amino acids. Trimming cost V 6 bases and J 8 bases, with 16 bases left between them. The CDR3 loop reads CASRITGTKGYTF. The CDR3 bases are TGTGCCAGCAGGATAACAGGGACTAAAGGCTACACCTTC.

The V call is TRBV29-1, the J call TRBJ2-7, with 10 bases fitting TRBD2. The trim removed 1 base at V and 2 bases at J, leaving 2 bases unmatched. Germline values: CDR1 SQVTM, CDR2 ANQGSEA. This CDR3 region has 14 residues. In DNA form, the CDR3 reads TGCAGCGTTGAAGCTAGCGGGAGACCCTACGAGCAGTACTTC. It is translated as CSVEASGRPYEQYF.

The J gene is TRBJ1-2, the V gene TRBV10-3, with 7 bases aligning to TRBD1. The CDR3 is 19 amino acids. V lost 4 bases to trimming and J lost 4 bases; unmatched junction nucleotides: 21. Germline V gene lookup returns CDR1 ENHRY and CDR2 SYGVKD. CDR3: CAISGYSIGTGEYGYGYTF. CDR3 coding DNA: TGTGCCATCAGTGGATACTCGATCGGCACAGGGGAGTACGGCTATGGCTACACCTTC.

The chain links TRBV10-3 to TRBJ1-2, with D tentatively TRBD1 (6 bases). The CDR3 consists of 14 residues. Trimming removed 2 bases from V and 3 bases from J, with 10 bases in between. Germline V lookup: CDR1 ENHRY, CDR2 SYGVKD. This CDR3 reads CAISERGGDYGYTF. The CDR3 DNA follows: TGTGCCATCAGTGAGAGGGGGGGTGACTATGGCTACACCTTC.

This clone turned up a few times. The chain recombines TRBV28 with TRBJ1-4; the D is unclear. Germline V gives CDR1 MDHEN, CDR2 SYDVKM. Trimming took off 5 bases at V and 8 bases at J, with 9 bases between the two ends. The CDR3 sequence is 12 residues long. CDR3 residues: CASSNLQEKLFF. Here the CDR3 DNA reads TGTGCCAGCAGTAACCTACAGGAAAAACTGTTTTTT. Complete variable domain (other parts from reference TRBV28 and TRBJ1-4): DVKVTQSSRYLVKRTGEKVFLECVQDMDHENMFWYRQDPGLGLRLIYFSYDVKMKEKGDIPEGYSVSREKKERFSLILESASTNQTSMYLCASSNLQEKLFFGSGTQLSVL.

Concerning this clone: The same CDR3 arises from other DNA sequences in this sample as well. CDR3 region: CASSLAGSGNTIYF. As DNA, the CDR3 is TGCGCCAGCAGCTTGGCGGGGTCGGGAAACACCATATATTTT. The chain uses TRBV5-1 and TRBJ1-3; D gene uncertain. This CDR3 is 14 amino acids long. V was trimmed by 0 bases and J by 4 bases, leaving 8 bases between them. The germline CDR1 and CDR2 sequences are SGHRS and YFSETQ.

The chain combines TRBV5-1 with TRBJ1-1; D not resolved. This CDR3 has 14 residues. CDR1 and CDR2 from the germline V gene are SGHRS and YFSETQ. Trimming stripped 0 bases from V and 4 bases from J, with 10 bases between. The CDR3 spells CASSLESVSTEAFF. DNA for the CDR3: TGCGCCAGCAGCTTGGAGTCGGTATCCACTGAAGCTTTCTTT.

This chain joins TRBV27 and TRBJ2-2; D perhaps matches TRBD1 (5 bases). Germline CDR1 and CDR2: MNHEY and SMNVEV (reference sequence). V shed 6 bases and J shed 8 bases, with 25 bases lying between them. The CDR3 covers 17 residues. The CDR3 coding sequence is TGTGCCAGCAGACTCTTAGACGGACACTTAAAGAGGGGGGAGCTGTTTTTT. Its translation is CASRLLDGHLKRGELFF.

The chain employs TRBV30 and TRBJ1-2; no reliable D call. Germline V CDR1 and CDR2: GTSNPN, SVGIG (reference sequence). The CDR3 runs 14 residues. V gave up 5 bases and J gave up 7 bases, with 20 bases separating them. The CDR3 DNA sequence: TGTGCCTGGCGTCCTACGGGAGTAGATGGTGGCTACACCTTC. Its protein product is CAWRPTGVDGGYTF.

The CDR3 DNA follows: TGTGCCAGCAGCTTGGATCCGGGGGAAAAACTGTTTTTT. Translating gives CASSLDPGEKLFF. The V and J genes are TRBV5-4 and TRBJ1-4, with D unresolved. Trimming took 0 bases from V and 8 from J, leaving 8 bases between them. The CDR3 covers 13 residues. Germline lookup yields CDR1 SGHNT and CDR2 YYREEE (reference sequence). The variable domain in full, completed from reference TRBV5-4 and TRBJ1-4, reads ETGVTQSPTHLIKTRGQQVTLRCSSQSGHNTVSWYQQALGQGPQFIFQYYREEENGRGNFPPRFSGLQFPNYSSELNVNALELDDSALYLCASSLDPGEKLFFGSGTQLSVL.

This sequence joins TRBV6-1 and TRBJ1-5, with D possibly being TRBD1 (5 bases). V lost 1 base to trimming and J lost 4 bases, with 8 bases between them. The V gene's germline CDR1 is MNHNS and CDR2 SASEGT. CDR3 length: 14 amino acids. The CDR3 DNA is TGTGCCAGCAGTGAAGACAGGATGAATCAGCCCCAGCATTTT. It translates to CASSEDRMNQPQHF.

J is TRBJ2-7 and V is TRBV10-3, with D maybe TRBD1 (6 bases). The germline gives CDR1 ENHRY, CDR2 SYGVKD. The CDR3 has 17 amino acids. Trimming removed 6 bases from V and 0 bases from J, with 21 bases in between. CDR3 sequence (DNA): TGTGCCATCAGGATGAGGGGTGGGGACACCGGCTCCTACGAGCAGTACTTC. It codes for CAIRMRGGDTGSYEQYF.

The J gene is TRBJ1-5, the V gene TRBV28; TRBD1 matches at 7 bases. With 6 bases clipped from V and 13 bases from J, the junction kept 12 bases outside the gene matches. The CDR3 has 13 amino acids. The germline gives CDR1 MDHEN, CDR2 SYDVKM. The CDR3 region has the DNA TGTGCCAGCAGATTCACGACAGGGCGCGGTCAGCATTTT. Translated: CASRFTTGRGQHF.

Here the CDR3 DNA reads TGTGCCTGGACCGGGACAGGGGCCTCCTATGGCTACACCTTC. Amino acid sequence: CAWTGTGASYGYTF. The V gene is TRBV30, the J gene TRBJ1-2; 10 bases map to TRBD1. The CDR3 has 14 amino acids. CDR1 and CDR2 (germline): GTSNPN, SVGIG (reference sequence). V lost 4 bases to trimming and J lost 4 bases; unmatched junction nucleotides: 6.

The chain uses TRBV28 and TRBJ2-6, with D possibly TRBD2 on 6 matching bases. V dropped 6 bases and J dropped 2 bases, with 11 bases sitting between them. The CDR3 is 15 residues long. Per the germline V gene, CDR1 is MDHEN and CDR2 is SYDVKM. The CDR3 here is CASSGGEAGANVLTF. CDR3 nucleotide sequence: TGTGCCAGCAGCGGAGGGGAAGCTGGGGCCAACGTCCTGACTTTC.

This chain connects TRBV3-1 (or the pseudogene TRBV3-2) to TRBJ2-1, with 7 bases fitting TRBD2. The CDR3 runs 16 residues. Germline lookup yields CDR1 LGHDT and CDR2 YNNKEL (reference sequence). J lost 7 bases, V lost 0 bases, and 9 bases had no gene match. This CDR3 reads CASSQDTLAVRNEQFF. DNA of the CDR3: TGTGCCAGCAGCCAAGATACGCTAGCGGTAAGGAATGAGCAGTTCTTC.

V gene TRBV6-4 combines with J gene TRBJ1-6, with 7 nucleotides matching TRBD1. CDR1 and CDR2 (germline): MRHNA, SNTAGT. This CDR3 has 12 residues. Trimming took 2 bases from V and 11 from J; bases not matched to a gene: 0. CDR3 region: CASSDGTAPLHF. The CDR3, as DNA: TGTGCCAGCAGTGACGGGACAGCACCCCTCCACTTT.

V usage is TRBV28 and J usage is TRBJ2-4, with a weak D call TRBD2 (6 bases). The CDR3 totals 15 residues. V dropped 5 bases and J dropped 2 bases, with 13 bases sitting between them. Germline V CDR1 and CDR2: MDHEN, SYDVKM. Written as DNA, the CDR3 is TGTGCCAGCAGTGGGGCAGGGAGGTCCAAAAACATTCAGTACTTC. Amino acids: CASSGAGRSKNIQYF.

The chain uses TRBV18 and TRBJ2-1; 9 nucleotides agree with TRBD2. The CDR3 spans 14 residues. After removal of 6 bases from V and 5 bases from J, the junction contained 5 bases not matched to a gene. The germline V gene encodes CDR1 KGHSH and CDR2 LQKENI. The CDR3 sequence is CASSEWTSDNEQFF. The CDR3 coding sequence is TGTGCCAGCTCGGAATGGACTAGCGACAATGAGCAGTTCTTC.

The chain combines TRBV28 with TRBJ2-7; 9 nucleotides agree with TRBD1. V gave up 8 bases and J gave up 6 bases; unmatched junction bases: 8. Germline V gives CDR1 MDHEN, CDR2 SYDVKM. This CDR3 comprises 13 residues. CDR3 amino acids: CASGRDRVIEQYF. The CDR3 DNA reads as TGTGCCAGCGGTCGGGACAGGGTTATCGAGCAGTACTTC.

The V gene is TRBV30, the J gene TRBJ2-1; D is perhaps TRBD1 (5 bases). V was trimmed by 2 bases and J by 0 bases, leaving 11 bases between them. The CDR3 is 15 amino acids. The germline V gene encodes CDR1 GTSNPN and CDR2 SVGIG (reference sequence). CDR3 coding DNA: TGTGCCTGGAGTATACAGGAAAGCTCCTACAATGAGCAGTTCTTC. Protein product: CAWSIQESSYNEQFF.

The chain is built from TRBV7-8 and TRBJ2-7; 12 bases fit TRBD2. The trim removed 5 bases at V and 3 bases at J, leaving 2 bases unmatched. The CDR3 covers 14 residues. Germline V gene data show CDR1 as SGHVS and CDR2 as FQNEAQ. The CDR3 DNA reads TGTGCCAGCAGCCGGACTAGCGGGAACTACGAGCAGTACTTC. Its translation is CASSRTSGNYEQYF.

This chain uses TRBV28 with TRBJ1-5, with TRBD1 matching 9 bases. J was trimmed by 3 bases and V by 9 bases; bases with no gene match: 9. The germline CDR1 and CDR2 sequences are MDHEN and SYDVKM. This CDR3 region has 15 residues. In DNA form, the CDR3 reads TGTGCCAGTAACTCGGGACAGGGAATCAATCAGCCCCAGCATTTT. This codes for CASNSGQGINQPQHF. Using reference TRBV28 and TRBJ1-5 for the parts outside the CDR3, the full variable domain is DVKVTQSSRYLVKRTGEKVFLECVQDMDHENMFWYRQDPGLGLRLIYFSYDVKMKEKGDIPEGYSVSREKKERFSLILESASTNQTSMYLCASNSGQGINQPQHFGDGTRLSIL.

The chain has TRBV3-1 (or the pseudogene TRBV3-2) and TRBJ2-3; D unclear. CDR3 size: 14 residues. Germline V gene lookup returns CDR1 LGHDT and CDR2 YNNKEL (reference sequence). Trimming shortened V by 8 bases and J by 0 bases, and 12 bases separated the two germline ends. The CDR3 reads CASCLFGSTDTQYF. In DNA form, the CDR3 reads TGTGCCAGCTGTCTATTCGGTAGCACAGATACGCAGTATTTT.

The genes are TRBV7-8 and TRBJ2-3; D might be TRBD2 (6 bases). The germline V gene encodes CDR1 SGHVS and CDR2 FQNEAQ. Between the trimmed V and J ends, which lost 5 bases and 0 bases, there was a span of 15 bases. The CDR3 is 16 residues long. The CDR3 bases are TGTGCCAGCAGCGAGGGGCGGCGGGGAAGCACAGATACGCAGTATTTT. Encoded protein: CASSEGRRGSTDTQYF.

The rearrangement joins TRBV28 to TRBJ1-5; TRBD1 might be the D (5 bases). The CDR3 totals 15 residues. V lost 3 bases and J lost 5, with 14 bases in between. Germline CDR1 and CDR2: MDHEN and SYDVKM. CDR3 protein: CASSFFRVGDQPQHF. The CDR3 DNA is TGTGCCAGCAGTTTTTTCAGGGTTGGCGATCAGCCCCAGCATTTT.